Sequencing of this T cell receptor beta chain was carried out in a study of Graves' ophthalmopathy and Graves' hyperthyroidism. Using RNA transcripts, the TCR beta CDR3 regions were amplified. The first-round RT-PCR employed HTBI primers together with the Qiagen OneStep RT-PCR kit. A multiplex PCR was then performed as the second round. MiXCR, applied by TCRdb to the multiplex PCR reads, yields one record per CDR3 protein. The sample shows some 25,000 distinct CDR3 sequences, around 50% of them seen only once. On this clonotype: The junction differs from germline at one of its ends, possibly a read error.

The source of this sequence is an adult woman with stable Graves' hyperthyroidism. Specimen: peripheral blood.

Written as DNA, the CDR3 is TGTGCCACCAGTCCGGGACTAGCGGGGTACAATGAGCAGTTCTTC. As protein: CATSPGLAGYNEQFF. The rearrangement uses TRBV10-3 and TRBJ2-1; 13 bases are shared with TRBD2. The CDR3 totals 15 residues. Germline CDR1 reads ENHRY; CDR2 reads SYGVKD.